This T cell receptor beta chain came from a study of blood T cell repertoires in COVID-19. Study information: Acute-phase and convalescent COVID-19 samples originated in the United States, Italy and Spain.

The CDR3 is 12 amino acids. V was pared by 11 bases and J by 6 bases, with 16 bases between. The germline gives CDR1 MRHNA, CDR2 SNTAGT. The method was immunoSEQ multiplex PCR; TCRdb's version includes in-frame clones alone and lacks a portion of them. The table includes 100,000 to 120,000 clones, less than 85% detected once. This chain joins TRBV6-4 and TRBJ1-1; tentative D call: TRBD1 (6 bases). The TCR sequence derives from a woman older than 75 with acute or convalescent COVID-19. The sequenced sample was peripheral blood. The CDR3 bases are TGTGCCGGATCACAGGGAAGGGCTGAAGCTTTCTTT. This gives the protein CAGSQGRAEAFF.